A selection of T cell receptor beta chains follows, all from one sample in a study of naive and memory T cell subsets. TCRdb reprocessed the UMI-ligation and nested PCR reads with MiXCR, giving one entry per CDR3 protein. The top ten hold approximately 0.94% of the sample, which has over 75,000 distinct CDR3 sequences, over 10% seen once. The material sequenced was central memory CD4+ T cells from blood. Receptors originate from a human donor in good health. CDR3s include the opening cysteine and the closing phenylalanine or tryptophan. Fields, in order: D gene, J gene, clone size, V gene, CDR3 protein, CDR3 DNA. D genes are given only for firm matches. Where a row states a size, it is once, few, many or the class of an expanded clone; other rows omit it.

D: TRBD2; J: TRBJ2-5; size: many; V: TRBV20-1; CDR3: CSAVGTSGFLGQQTQYF; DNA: TGCAGTGCTGTTGGGACTAGCGGGTTCCTGGGTCAACAGACCCAGTACTTC
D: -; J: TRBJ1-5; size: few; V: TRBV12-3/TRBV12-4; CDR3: CASSPRAGGDQPQHF; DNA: TGTGCCAGCAGTCCCAGGGCGGGGGGCGATCAGCCCCAGCATTTT
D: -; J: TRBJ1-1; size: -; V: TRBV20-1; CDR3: CSARDEGGGTEAFF; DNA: TGCAGTGCTAGAGATGAGGGAGGGGGCACTGAAGCTTTCTTT
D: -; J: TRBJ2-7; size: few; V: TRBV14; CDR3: CASSRNFLNEQYF; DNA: TGTGCCAGCAGCCGGAACTTTTTGAACGAGCAGTACTTC
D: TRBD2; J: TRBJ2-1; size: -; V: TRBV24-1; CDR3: CATSTGLAIYNEQFF; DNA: TGTGCCACTTCGACGGGACTAGCGATATACAATGAGCAGTTCTTC
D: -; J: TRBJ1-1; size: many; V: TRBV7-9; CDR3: CASSSARRRVTEAFF; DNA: TGTGCCAGCAGCTCAGCGCGGCGGAGGGTCACTGAAGCTTTCTTT
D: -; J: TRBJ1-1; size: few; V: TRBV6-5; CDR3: CASSYSRGSGWTDTEAFF; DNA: TGTGCCAGCAGTTACTCAAGGGGTAGCGGGTGGACGGACACTGAAGCTTTCTTT
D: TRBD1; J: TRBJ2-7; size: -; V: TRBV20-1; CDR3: CSAIPWDSLSYEQYF; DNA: TGCAGTGCAATCCCTTGGGACAGTCTTTCCTACGAGCAGTACTTC
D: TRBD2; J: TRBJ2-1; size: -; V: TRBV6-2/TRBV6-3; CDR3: CASSSGLAGGPGSYNEQFF; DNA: TGTGCCAGCAGTTCAGGACTAGCGGGAGGGCCCGGGTCCTACAATGAGCAGTTCTTC
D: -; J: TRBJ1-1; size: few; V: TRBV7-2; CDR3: CASKGGPGEAFF; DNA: TGTGCCAGCAAGGGGGGGCCTGGGGAAGCTTTCTTT
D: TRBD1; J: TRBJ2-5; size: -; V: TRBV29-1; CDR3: CSVGRDRGGKTQYF; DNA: TGCAGCGTTGGGAGGGACAGGGGTGGAAAGACCCAGTACTTC
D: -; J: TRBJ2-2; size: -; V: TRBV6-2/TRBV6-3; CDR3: CASSSNKGPRMNTGELFF; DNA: TGTGCCAGCAGTTCTAATAAGGGGCCGCGGATGAACACCGGGGAGCTGTTTTTT